Listed below are T cell receptor beta chains from one sample, sequenced in a study of cytomegalovirus exposure and HLA in healthy donors. Clones were sequenced by immunoSEQ multiplex PCR, and TCRdb holds only the in-frame ones, with some missing. This repertoire shows 130,000 to 150,000 clones, roughly 80% found once; its top ten account for 4.3%. The sequenced material came from PBMCs. These receptors were collected from a woman in her 40s in good health and CMV-seropositive. The CDR3 runs from the conserved cysteine through the conserved F or W. Clone size, where shown, is once, few, many, or a class for clones that have expanded.

TRBV5-8	TRBJ1-6	NA	CASSQAPTGWNSPLHF
TRBV14	TRBJ2-1	NA	CASSQVGGQGNNEQFF
TRBV19	TRBJ1-5	NA	CASSIEQGARFNQPQHF
TRBV7-3	TRBJ2-5	NA	CASSPTGIQETQYF
TRBV5-1	TRBJ2-3	NA	CASSRDLDTQYF
TRBV10-3	TRBJ2-3	NA	CAISPGGTPVYF
TRBV5-6	TRBJ2-3	once	CASSESSDTQYF
TRBV28	TRBJ1-5	NA	CASSLVTDSNQPQHF
TRBV7-9	TRBJ2-3	once	CASSLAGQGRTDTQYF
TRBV6-5	TRBJ2-1	NA	CASRAGTSGNEQFF
TRBV2	TRBJ2-7	NA	CASAGQGVAYEQYF
TRBV19	TRBJ2-5	NA	CASSLSSLKTQYF
TRBV7-8	TRBJ2-1	NA	CASSLETSGVQFF
TRBV5-1	TRBJ2-3	NA	CASSLRGGSSADTQYF
TRBV7-2	TRBJ2-7	NA	CASSFEGIGGSYEQYF